These T cell receptor beta chains were read from a single sample in a study of cytotoxic CD8 clonotypes in ibrutinib-treated CLL. Only in-frame clones appear in the TCRdb table, and some are missing; sequencing was by immunoSEQ multiplex PCR. The repertoire consists of 300,000 to 350,000 clones, with 80% occurring once and the leading ten covering roughly 6.3%. Here the sequenced sample was PBMCs, taken before ibrutinib treatment. The receptor set was obtained from a human donor with chronic lymphocytic leukemia. The CDR3 runs from the conserved cysteine through the conserved F or W. Fields, in order: clone size, D gene, J gene, V gene, CDR3 DNA, CDR3 protein. The D gene is left open where the match is weak. Only some rows state a clone size, as once, few, many or a class for expanded clones.

>NA|NA|TRBJ1-5|TRBV6-1
TGTGCCAGCAGTGTCAATAGCAATCAGCCCCAGCATTTT
CASSVNSNQPQHF
>NA|NA|TRBJ2-7|TRBV25-1
TGTGCCAGCAGCGGGGACATGTCCGAGCAGTACTTC
CASSGDMSEQYF
>NA|NA|TRBJ2-7|TRBV7-2
TGTGCCAGCAGCTCCCCCTCCTACGAGCAGTACTTC
CASSSPSYEQYF
>NA|NA|TRBJ2-1|TRBV10-1
TGCGCCAGCAGCTTAGCGGTCTCCTACAATGAGCAGTTCTTC
CASSLAVSYNEQFF
>NA|NA|TRBJ2-7|TRBV11-1
TGTGCCAGCAGCTTCGGCAGGGGGCGAACCGGGAGGGCGCGGGAGCAGTACTTC
CASSFGRGRTGRAREQYF
>NA|NA|TRBJ2-7|TRBV15
TGTGCCACCAGCAGAAATACAGGGTTCTCCTACGAGCAGTACTTC
CATSRNTGFSYEQYF
>NA|NA|TRBJ2-7|TRBV30
TGTGCCTGGAGTACACAGGCGGCGCAGTACTTC
CAWSTQAAQYF
>few|NA|TRBJ2-7|TRBV5-1
TGCGCCAGCAGCTCCTCCTCTGGTAACTACGAGCAGTACTTC
CASSSSSGNYEQYF
>NA|NA|TRBJ2-7|TRBV4-2
TGTGCCAGCAGCCCTTCGGTGAGGGTCCCCGGAGAGCAGTACTTC
CASSPSVRVPGEQYF
>few|NA|TRBJ2-5|TRBV14
TGTGCCAGCAGCCAAACGGAGACCCAGTACTTC
CASSQTETQYF
>NA|TRBD1|TRBJ2-5|TRBV7-2
TGTGCCAGCAGCTTAGGAGGACAGGGGAAAGAGACCCAGTACTTC
CASSLGGQGKETQYF
>NA|TRBD1|TRBJ1-2|TRBV4-3
TGCGCCAGCAGCCCGGCGGCTTCCGGGACAGTATATGGCTACACCTTC
CASSPAASGTVYGYTF
>NA|NA|TRBJ1-5|TRBV28
TGTGCCAGCCAGGGAATAGTTTTCGGGCCATATCAGCCCCAGCATTTT
CASQGIVFGPYQPQHF
>few|NA|TRBJ1-2|TRBV7-8
TGTGCCAGCAGCTTAGCGGGGGCAGGCACCTTC
CASSLAGAGTF
>NA|NA|TRBJ2-1|TRBV7-2
TGTGCCAGCAGTCCCCGCTACAATGAGCAGTTCTTC
CASSPRYNEQFF
>NA|NA|TRBJ2-7|TRBV15
TGTGCCACCAGCAGAGAAACGGGGCAGACCTACGAGCAGTACTTC
CATSRETGQTYEQYF
>NA|NA|TRBJ2-7|TRBV18
TGTGCCAGCTCACCAGTCCCCACTAACTACGAGCAGTACTTC
CASSPVPTNYEQYF
>NA|NA|TRBJ2-7|TRBV6-5
TGTGCCAGCAAACGGGAGTCCCGATACGAGCAGTACTTC
CASKRESRYEQYF
>NA|NA|TRBJ2-7|TRBV27
TGTGCCAGCAGTTTTCAGGAACCCTACGAGCAGTACTTC
CASSFQEPYEQYF
>NA|NA|TRBJ1-2|TRBV28
TGTGCCAGCAGTTGGGACCCTCCCGGGGGTGGCTACACCTTC
CASSWDPPGGGYTF
>NA|NA|TRBJ1-2|TRBV7-2
TGTGCCAGCAGCTTAGCGGCCGGTTCCTATGGCTACACCTTC
CASSLAAGSYGYTF
>few|TRBD1|TRBJ2-7|TRBV2
TGTGCCAGCAGCCGACCCACAGGGGCCCCTTACGAGCAGTACTTC
CASSRPTGAPYEQYF
>NA|TRBD1|TRBJ1-2|TRBV4-2
TGTGCCAGCAGCCAAGCCGGACAGGAGAGGAACTATGGCTACACCTTC
CASSQAGQERNYGYTF
>NA|NA|TRBJ1-5|TRBV14
TGTGCCAGCAGCCAACAAGGTTGGGATCAGCCCCAGCATTTT
CASSQQGWDQPQHF
>NA|TRBD2|TRBJ2-1|TRBV4-2
TGTGCCAGCAGCCCTTCAAGACTAGCGGTTTCCTACAATGAGCAGTTCTTC
CASSPSRLAVSYNEQFF
>NA|TRBD2|TRBJ2-5|TRBV2
TGTGCCAGCAGTGGGACTAGCGGGTCCCAAGAGACCCAGTACTTC
CASSGTSGSQETQYF
>NA|TRBD2|TRBJ2-1|TRBV7-9
TGTGCCAGCAGCTCCAGCGGGAGAGTCCTCGGTGAGCAGTTCTTC
CASSSSGRVLGEQFF
>NA|NA|TRBJ1-5|TRBV15
TGTGCCACCAGCGTCCAGGGAAATCAGCCCCAGCATTTT
CATSVQGNQPQHF
>NA|NA|TRBJ2-2|TRBV7-2
TGTGCCAGCAGTTCAAAGGACAGAAGGAACACCGGGGAGCTGTTTTTT
CASSSKDRRNTGELFF
>NA|TRBD1|TRBJ1-1|TRBV5-4
TGTGCCAGCAGCTTGGCTGGGACAGGGGAAGCTTTCTTT
CASSLAGTGEAFF
>few|NA|TRBJ1-2|TRBV6-5
TGTGCCAGCAGACTGGACGCTAACTATGGCTACACCTTC
CASRLDANYGYTF
>NA|TRBD2|TRBJ2-1|TRBV5-1
TGCGCCAGCAGCTTGGTCCTAGCGGGAGGCTCCTACAATGAGCAGTTCTTC
CASSLVLAGGSYNEQFF
>NA|NA|TRBJ2-1|TRBV25-1
TGTGCCAGCAGTGAATTTTGGGGAAATGAGCAGTTCTTC
CASSEFWGNEQFF
>NA|NA|TRBJ1-1|TRBV5-6
TGTGCCAGCAAGAGTTGGGGTAGAATTGAAGCTTTCTTT
CASKSWGRIEAFF
>NA|NA|TRBJ2-5|TRBV30
TGTGCCTGGAGTGTAGTCGGACCCCAGTACTTC
CAWSVVGPQYF
>NA|NA|TRBJ2-5|TRBV9
TGTGCCAGCAGCGTATCCCCTTTTGATTTCCAGTACTTC
CASSVSPFDFQYF
>NA|NA|TRBJ2-7|TRBV15
TGTGCCACCAGCAGAGAGGGTTACGAGCAGTACTTC
CATSREGYEQYF
>few|NA|TRBJ2-5|TRBV4-3
TGCGCCAGCAGCCAAGATCTTGGGGAGAGGCAAGAGACCCAGTACTTC
CASSQDLGERQETQYF
>NA|TRBD1|TRBJ2-7|TRBV25-1
TGTGCCATCCGTGGACCCGGCGGCAGGGGGTCCTACGAGCAGTACTTC
CAIRGPGGRGSYEQYF
>NA|TRBD1|TRBJ1-2|TRBV29-1
TGCAGCGTCGCTCAGGGGGCTGAGGTTATCTATGGCTACACCTTC
CSVAQGAEVIYGYTF
>NA|NA|TRBJ2-4|TRBV30
TGTGCCTGGAGTGTACTAACGGCCAAAAACATTCAGTACTTC
CAWSVLTAKNIQYF
>NA|NA|TRBJ2-4|TRBV12-5
TGTGCTAGTGGACTGACTGAAAAGGGTCGAAACATTCAGTACTTC
CASGLTEKGRNIQYF
>NA|NA|TRBJ1-4|TRBV4-3
TGCGCCAGCAGCCAAGGGGCAGGGGCGGGGGAAAAACTGTTTTTT
CASSQGAGAGEKLFF
>NA|NA|TRBJ2-6|TRBV9
TGTGCCAGCAGCGCAGGGTGGGGTCTCCCTGGGGCCAACGTCCTGACTTTC
CASSAGWGLPGANVLTF
>NA|NA|TRBJ2-7|TRBV4-3
TGCGCCAGCAGCCTAACCGTCGAGAGGTCCTACGAGCAGTACTTC
CASSLTVERSYEQYF
>NA|TRBD1|TRBJ2-5|TRBV25-1
TGTGCCAGCAGTGAATTATATCGTTCGGACAGGGGGCGAGAGACCCAGTACTTC
CASSELYRSDRGRETQYF
>NA|NA|TRBJ1-1|TRBV6-5
TGTGCCAGCACCCAATTCACTGAAGCTTTCTTT
CASTQFTEAFF
>NA|NA|TRBJ2-5|TRBV19
TGTGCCAGTATGGGGGAGACCCAGTACTTC
CASMGETQYF
>NA|NA|TRBJ2-3|TRBV7-6
TGTGCCAGCAGCCCCACGGTGGAGTTTACGCAGTATTTT
CASSPTVEFTQYF
>NA|NA|TRBJ2-3|TRBV20-1
TGCAGTGCTAAGCGAGCGGATACGCAGTATTTT
CSAKRADTQYF